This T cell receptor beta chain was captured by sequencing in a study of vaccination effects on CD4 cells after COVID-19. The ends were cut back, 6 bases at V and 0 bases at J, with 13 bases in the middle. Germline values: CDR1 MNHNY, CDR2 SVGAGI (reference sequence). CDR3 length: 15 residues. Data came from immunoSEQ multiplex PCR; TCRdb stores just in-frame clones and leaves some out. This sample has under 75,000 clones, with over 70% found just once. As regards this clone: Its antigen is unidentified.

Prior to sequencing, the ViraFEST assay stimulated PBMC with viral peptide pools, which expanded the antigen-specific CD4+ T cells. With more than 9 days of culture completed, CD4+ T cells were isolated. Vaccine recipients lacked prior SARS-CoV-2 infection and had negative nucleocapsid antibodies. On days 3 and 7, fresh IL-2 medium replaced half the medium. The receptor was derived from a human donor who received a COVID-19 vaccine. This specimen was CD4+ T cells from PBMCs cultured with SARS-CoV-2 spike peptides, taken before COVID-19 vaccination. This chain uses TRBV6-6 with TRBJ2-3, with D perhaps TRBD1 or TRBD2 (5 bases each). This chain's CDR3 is CASSVWDGSTDTQYF. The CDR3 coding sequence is TGTGCCAGCAGCGTATGGGACGGTAGCACAGATACGCAGTATTTT.